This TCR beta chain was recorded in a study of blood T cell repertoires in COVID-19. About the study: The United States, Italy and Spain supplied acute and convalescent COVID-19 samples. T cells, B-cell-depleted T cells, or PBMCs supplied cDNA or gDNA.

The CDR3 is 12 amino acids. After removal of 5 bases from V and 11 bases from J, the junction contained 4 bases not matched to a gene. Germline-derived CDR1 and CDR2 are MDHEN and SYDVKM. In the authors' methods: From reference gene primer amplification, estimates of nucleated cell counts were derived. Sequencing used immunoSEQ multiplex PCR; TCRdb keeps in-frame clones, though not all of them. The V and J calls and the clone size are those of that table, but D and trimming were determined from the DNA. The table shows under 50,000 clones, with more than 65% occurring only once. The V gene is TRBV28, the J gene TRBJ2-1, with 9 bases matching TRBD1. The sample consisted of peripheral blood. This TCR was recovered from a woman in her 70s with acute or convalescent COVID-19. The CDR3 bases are TGTGCCAGCAGTCTAGGACAGGGGAAGCAGTTCTTC. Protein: CASSLGQGKQFF.